Given below is one T cell receptor beta chain in context. TCRdb used MiXCR to reprocess the 5' RACE reads, holding one entry per CDR3 protein. The sample comprises under 65,000 distinct CDR3 sequences, 25% to 30% of which are singletons, and 2.5% to 3.5% rests with the top ten. Germline V gene data show CDR1 as WNHNN and CDR2 as SYGVQD (reference sequence). The CDR3 totals 17 residues. V lost 5 bases and J lost 2; bases outside the gene matches: 7. This TCR derives from a female donor with breast cancer. The V call is TRBV10-1, the J call TRBJ2-2, with 11 nucleotides matching TRBD2. The sequenced material came from tumor-infiltrating memory CD4+ T cells sorted from the breast tumor. Subset noted: memory CD4+ T cells, CD4+CD45RO+CD25-. The CDR3 coding sequence is TGCGCCAGCAGTAGTCTAGCGGGAGGAACAAACACCGGGGAGCTGTTTTTT. Translation: CASSSLAGGTNTGELFF.